This is a list of T cell receptor beta chains from one sample in a study of T cell responses to AZD1222 COVID-19 vaccine. Method: immunoSEQ multiplex PCR; TCRdb's copy keeps in-frame clones and lacks some. The sample shows 90,000 to 120,000 clones, roughly 90% of them seen only once. Material: peripheral blood, obtained 28 days after the second AZD1222 dose. The source of these receptors is an adult who received the AZD1222 COVID-19 vaccine. Both conserved end residues are part of each CDR3. Each record gives: V gene, J gene, clone size, D gene, CDR3 DNA, CDR3 protein. A D gene is named only where the DNA matches it firmly. Only part of the rows carry a size: once, few, many, or a class if the clone is expanded.

v_call: TRBV5-4
j_call: TRBJ2-2
clone_size: .
d_call: .
cdr3_nt: TGTGCCAGCAGCTCAGGGCGCCAGGACACCGGGGAGCTGTTTTTT
cdr3_aa: CASSSGRQDTGELFF

v_call: TRBV7-2
j_call: TRBJ2-6
clone_size: .
d_call: TRBD1
cdr3_nt: TGTGCCAGCAGCTTAATACCCGGACAGGGGAGGGCCAACGTCCTGACTTTC
cdr3_aa: CASSLIPGQGRANVLTF

v_call: TRBV2
j_call: TRBJ2-2
clone_size: .
d_call: TRBD2
cdr3_nt: TGTGCCATAGCGGGGGGCTTTACCGGGGAGCTGTTTTTT
cdr3_aa: CAIAGGFTGELFF

v_call: TRBV5-1
j_call: TRBJ2-3
clone_size: .
d_call: TRBD2
cdr3_nt: TGCGCCAGCAGCTTGGGGGCGGGAGCGGTAGATACGCAGTATTTT
cdr3_aa: CASSLGAGAVDTQYF

v_call: TRBV11-2
j_call: TRBJ1-4
clone_size: .
d_call: .
cdr3_nt: TGTGCCAGCAGCTTAGCTCCTACGGTTACAACTAATGAAAAACTGTTTTTT
cdr3_aa: CASSLAPTVTTNEKLFF

v_call: TRBV5-1
j_call: TRBJ2-3
clone_size: .
d_call: .
cdr3_nt: TGCGCCAGCAGCTGGCTTCATGATACGCAGTATTTT
cdr3_aa: CASSWLHDTQYF

v_call: TRBV6-1
j_call: TRBJ1-1
clone_size: .
d_call: .
cdr3_nt: TGTGCCAGCAGTGAAGAGAGGAACACTGAAGCTTTCTTT
cdr3_aa: CASSEERNTEAFF

v_call: TRBV19
j_call: TRBJ2-4
clone_size: .
d_call: TRBD1
cdr3_nt: TGTGCCAGTAGTACGACAGGGGGGGCCAAAAACATTCAGTACTTC
cdr3_aa: CASSTTGGAKNIQYF

v_call: TRBV6-2/TRBV6-3
j_call: TRBJ1-2
clone_size: .
d_call: .
cdr3_nt: TGTGCCAGCAGTAAGGAGAGAGCTAACTATGGCTACACCTTC
cdr3_aa: CASSKERANYGYTF

v_call: TRBV20-1
j_call: TRBJ2-2
clone_size: .
d_call: .
cdr3_nt: TGCAGTGCTAGTGGCAGGGTCGGGCCCGGGGAGCTGTTTTTT
cdr3_aa: CSASGRVGPGELFF

v_call: TRBV18
j_call: TRBJ1-5
clone_size: few
d_call: .
cdr3_nt: TGTGCCAGCTCACCATCGGGGCGAGGTAGCAATCAGCCCCAGCATTTT
cdr3_aa: CASSPSGRGSNQPQHF

v_call: TRBV5-4
j_call: TRBJ1-5
clone_size: .
d_call: TRBD1
cdr3_nt: TGTGCCAGCCATGACAGGGATGGCAATCAGCCCCAGCATTTT
cdr3_aa: CASHDRDGNQPQHF

v_call: TRBV6-2/TRBV6-3
j_call: TRBJ1-5
clone_size: .
d_call: .
cdr3_nt: TGTGCCAGCAGTACCGAGGGAGGCAATCAGCCCCAGCATTTT
cdr3_aa: CASSTEGGNQPQHF

v_call: TRBV6-1
j_call: TRBJ2-7
clone_size: .
d_call: .
cdr3_nt: TGTGCCAGCATCGGGGGAAAGGCCTACGAGCAGTACTTC
cdr3_aa: CASIGGKAYEQYF

v_call: TRBV3-1/TRBV3-2
j_call: TRBJ2-5
clone_size: .
d_call: .
cdr3_nt: TGTGCCAGCACAGGGTATCCAGAACAAGAGACCCAGTACTTC
cdr3_aa: CASTGYPEQETQYF

v_call: TRBV7-8
j_call: TRBJ1-6
clone_size: .
d_call: .
cdr3_nt: TGTGCCAGCAGCTTAGCGTGGCAGAATTATTCACCCCTCCACTTT
cdr3_aa: CASSLAWQNYSPLHF

v_call: TRBV18
j_call: TRBJ2-5
clone_size: .
d_call: TRBD2
cdr3_nt: TGTGCCAGCTCGAAGGGGAGGGGAGAGACCCAGTACTTC
cdr3_aa: CASSKGRGETQYF

v_call: TRBV25-1
j_call: TRBJ2-5
clone_size: .
d_call: TRBD2
cdr3_nt: TGTGCCAGCAGCCTAAAAGGGGTCAGGGAGGGAGAGACCCAGTACTTC
cdr3_aa: CASSLKGVREGETQYF

v_call: TRBV10-2
j_call: TRBJ1-5
clone_size: .
d_call: .
cdr3_nt: TGCGCCAGCAGTCAAGCAGGGATTGGTCAGCCCCAGCATTTT
cdr3_aa: CASSQAGIGQPQHF

v_call: TRBV27
j_call: TRBJ1-1
clone_size: .
d_call: .
cdr3_nt: TGTGCCAGCGGGTGGCCGAACACTGAAGCTTTCTTT
cdr3_aa: CASGWPNTEAFF

v_call: TRBV6-2/TRBV6-3
j_call: TRBJ2-1
clone_size: .
d_call: .
cdr3_nt: TGTGCCAGCAGTCCGCTAAGCGAACTCTGGATGCTAAGCTCCTACAATGAGCAGTTCTTC
cdr3_aa: CASSPLSELWMLSSYNEQFF

v_call: TRBV20-1
j_call: TRBJ1-2
clone_size: .
d_call: .
cdr3_nt: TGCAGTATCGGACATGACTATGGCTACACCTTC
cdr3_aa: CSIGHDYGYTF

v_call: TRBV30
j_call: TRBJ2-2
clone_size: .
d_call: TRBD2
cdr3_nt: TGTGCCTGGAGAGGTGGTAGCGGGGGCGGGTCCGGGGAGCTGTTTTTT
cdr3_aa: CAWRGGSGGGSGELFF

v_call: TRBV3-1/TRBV3-2
j_call: TRBJ1-1
clone_size: .
d_call: .
cdr3_nt: TGTGCCAGCAGCCAAGGCCCGGGACGGTTGGCGAACACTGAAGCTTTCTTT
cdr3_aa: CASSQGPGRLANTEAFF

v_call: TRBV12-3/TRBV12-4
j_call: TRBJ1-1
clone_size: .
d_call: .
cdr3_nt: TGTGCCAGCAGCTACAGGGTGGCCACTGAAGCTTTCTTT
cdr3_aa: CASSYRVATEAFF

v_call: TRBV19
j_call: TRBJ2-3
clone_size: .
d_call: TRBD2
cdr3_nt: TGTGCCAGTAGCCATCGTGGGACTAGTGGCGATACGCAGTATTTT
cdr3_aa: CASSHRGTSGDTQYF

v_call: TRBV28
j_call: TRBJ1-2
clone_size: .
d_call: TRBD1
cdr3_nt: TGTGCCAGCAGTTCACCACAGGGGTTGGGCTATGGCTACACCTTC
cdr3_aa: CASSSPQGLGYGYTF

v_call: TRBV6-2/TRBV6-3
j_call: TRBJ2-1
clone_size: .
d_call: .
cdr3_nt: TGTGCCAGCAGTCTGACCCAACTCCTTTACAATGAGCAGTTCTTC
cdr3_aa: CASSLTQLLYNEQFF

v_call: TRBV28
j_call: TRBJ2-1
clone_size: .
d_call: .
cdr3_nt: TGTGCCAGCAGTTTTTTCGGGAAACCCTACAATGAGCAGTTCTTC
cdr3_aa: CASSFFGKPYNEQFF

v_call: TRBV2
j_call: TRBJ1-5
clone_size: .
d_call: .
cdr3_nt: TGTGCCAGCAGTGATACTTGGCAGGGCAATCAGCATTTT
cdr3_aa: CASSDTWQGNQHF

v_call: TRBV10-3
j_call: TRBJ1-3
clone_size: .
d_call: .
cdr3_nt: TGTGCCACATCCAGGGGTTCTGGAAACACCATATATTTT
cdr3_aa: CATSRGSGNTIYF

v_call: TRBV4-1
j_call: TRBJ1-2
clone_size: .
d_call: .
cdr3_nt: TGCGCCAGCAGCCAAGAGCGGGCGGTTACGGGCGGCTACACCTTC
cdr3_aa: CASSQERAVTGGYTF

v_call: TRBV5-5
j_call: TRBJ2-7
clone_size: .
d_call: .
cdr3_nt: TGTGCCAGCAGCTTGGCGGCGGGACGCTACGAGCAGTACTTC
cdr3_aa: CASSLAAGRYEQYF

v_call: TRBV10-3
j_call: TRBJ1-3
clone_size: .
d_call: .
cdr3_nt: TGTGCCATCAGTGATGGGGGGGGAAACACCATATATTTT
cdr3_aa: CAISDGGGNTIYF

v_call: TRBV19
j_call: TRBJ1-5
clone_size: .
d_call: .
cdr3_nt: TGTGCCAGTAGTCCGCAACAGGGCGTGGGTCAGCCCCAGCATTTT
cdr3_aa: CASSPQQGVGQPQHF

v_call: TRBV4-3
j_call: TRBJ2-5
clone_size: .
d_call: .
cdr3_nt: TGCGCCAGCAGCCAAGTAGTTAAGCGAACGGAGACCCAGTACTTC
cdr3_aa: CASSQVVKRTETQYF

v_call: TRBV24-1
j_call: TRBJ2-2
clone_size: .
d_call: .
cdr3_nt: TGTGCCACCAGTGCCAGGTGGGATCGACGGGGGCTGAACACCGGGGAGCTGTTTTTT
cdr3_aa: CATSARWDRRGLNTGELFF

v_call: TRBV15
j_call: TRBJ1-1
clone_size: .
d_call: .
cdr3_nt: TGTGCCACCAGCCCCGGTAGGGCTGGCACTGAAGCTTTCTTT
cdr3_aa: CATSPGRAGTEAFF

v_call: TRBV10-3
j_call: TRBJ1-6
clone_size: .
d_call: .
cdr3_nt: TGTGCCATCAGTCTCTCGGGGTTAAATAATTCACCCCTCCACTTT
cdr3_aa: CAISLSGLNNSPLHF

v_call: TRBV10-1
j_call: TRBJ1-2
clone_size: .
d_call: .
cdr3_nt: TGCGCCAGCAGTGAATCTCTGGGGGCGAGCCAAGGCTACACCTTC
cdr3_aa: CASSESLGASQGYTF

v_call: TRBV13
j_call: TRBJ2-7
clone_size: .
d_call: .
cdr3_nt: TGTGCCAGCAGCTTAGGCAGGGCAGAGCAGTACTTC
cdr3_aa: CASSLGRAEQYF

v_call: TRBV7-2
j_call: TRBJ2-2
clone_size: .
d_call: .
cdr3_nt: TGTGCCAGCAGGAACTCCCGCCTTGGGGAGCTGTTTTTT
cdr3_aa: CASRNSRLGELFF

v_call: TRBV5-4
j_call: TRBJ2-7
clone_size: .
d_call: TRBD1
cdr3_nt: TGTGCCAGCAGACCCGGGACAGGGGGTCCCAGGGAGCAGTACTTC
cdr3_aa: CASRPGTGGPREQYF

v_call: TRBV7-7
j_call: TRBJ2-5
clone_size: .
d_call: TRBD2
cdr3_nt: TGTGCCAGCAGCCCTCTAGCGGAAGAGACCCAGTACTTC
cdr3_aa: CASSPLAEETQYF

v_call: TRBV4-2
j_call: TRBJ1-5
clone_size: .
d_call: TRBD1
cdr3_nt: TGTGCCAGCAGCCCGGGACAGGGAGATCAGCCCCAGCATTTT
cdr3_aa: CASSPGQGDQPQHF

v_call: TRBV18
j_call: TRBJ2-5
clone_size: .
d_call: .
cdr3_nt: TGTGCCAGCTCACCCGGGACCCCTCGGGAGACCCAGTACTTC
cdr3_aa: CASSPGTPRETQYF

v_call: TRBV3-1/TRBV3-2
j_call: TRBJ2-1
clone_size: .
d_call: TRBD1
cdr3_nt: TGTGCCAGCAGCCGAAACAGGGGGCTGGTTGAGCAGTTCTTC
cdr3_aa: CASSRNRGLVEQFF

v_call: TRBV29-1
j_call: TRBJ1-2
clone_size: .
d_call: TRBD1
cdr3_nt: TGCAGCGTTGGCCCGGGACAGGGTCGGGGCTACACCTTC
cdr3_aa: CSVGPGQGRGYTF

v_call: TRBV28
j_call: TRBJ2-5
clone_size: .
d_call: .
cdr3_nt: TGTGCCAGCAGTTTGTCCGGGGGAGAGACCCAGTACTTC
cdr3_aa: CASSLSGGETQYF

v_call: TRBV9
j_call: TRBJ1-3
clone_size: once
d_call: .
cdr3_nt: TGTGCCAGCAGCGTAACTGGGAGCTCTGGAAACACCATATATTTT
cdr3_aa: CASSVTGSSGNTIYF

v_call: TRBV19
j_call: TRBJ2-1
clone_size: .
d_call: TRBD2
cdr3_nt: TGTGCCAGTACCAGGAGGACTAGCGGAGACAATGAGCAGTTCTTC
cdr3_aa: CASTRRTSGDNEQFF

v_call: TRBV28
j_call: TRBJ2-2
clone_size: .
d_call: .
cdr3_nt: TGTGCCAGCAGTAAACAGGGGACTCTCCCCGGGGAGCTGTTTTTT
cdr3_aa: CASSKQGTLPGELFF

v_call: TRBV4-3
j_call: TRBJ2-3
clone_size: .
d_call: .
cdr3_nt: TGCGCCAGCAGCCAAGAAGTAAAGGGTGGAGATACGCAGTATTTT
cdr3_aa: CASSQEVKGGDTQYF

v_call: TRBV7-2
j_call: TRBJ2-5
clone_size: .
d_call: .
cdr3_nt: TGTGCCAGCAGCTTAGCGGGACCTCAAGAGACCCAGTACTTC
cdr3_aa: CASSLAGPQETQYF

v_call: TRBV28
j_call: TRBJ1-5
clone_size: .
d_call: .
cdr3_nt: TGTGCCAGCAGCCCGAGAGGCCCGAGTCCCAATAGCAATCAGCCCCAGCATTTT
cdr3_aa: CASSPRGPSPNSNQPQHF